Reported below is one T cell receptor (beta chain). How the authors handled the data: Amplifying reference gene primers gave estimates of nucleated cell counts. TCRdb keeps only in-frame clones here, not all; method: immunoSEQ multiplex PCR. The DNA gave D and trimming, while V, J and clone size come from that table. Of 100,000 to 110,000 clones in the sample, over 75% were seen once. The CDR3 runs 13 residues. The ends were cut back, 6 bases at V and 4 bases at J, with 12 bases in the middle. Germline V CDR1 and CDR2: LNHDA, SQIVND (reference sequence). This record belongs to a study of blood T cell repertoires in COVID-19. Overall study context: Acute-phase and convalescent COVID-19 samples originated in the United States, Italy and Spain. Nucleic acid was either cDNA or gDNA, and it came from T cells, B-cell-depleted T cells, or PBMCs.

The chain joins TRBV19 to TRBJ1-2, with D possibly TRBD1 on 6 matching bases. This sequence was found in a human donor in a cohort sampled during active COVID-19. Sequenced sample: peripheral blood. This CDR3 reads CASSPTGPYGYTF. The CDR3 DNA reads TGTGCCAGTAGCCCTACAGGGCCCTATGGCTACACCTTC.